What follows are 17 T cell receptor beta chains derived from one specimen sequenced in a study of T cells after yellow fever vaccination. One entry per CDR3 protein, called by TCRdb with MiXCR from the 5' RACE reads. Of some 260,000 distinct CDR3 sequences listed, roughly 4.8% were seen once; the top ten hold 3% to 4%. Sequenced here: CD4+ T cells sorted from PBMCs, sampled on the day of the yellow fever booster vaccination. The source is a man between 18 and 35 years old who received the YFV17D yellow fever vaccine.

The CDR3: CSATGNNEQFF. CDR3 in DNA: TGCAGTGCTACGGGGAACAATGAGCAGTTCTTC. The genes are TRBV20-1 and TRBJ2-1; D might be TRBD2 (5 bases). Trimming shortened V by 4 bases and J by 5 bases, and 6 bases separated the two germline ends. Germline loops: CDR1 DFQATT, CDR2 SNEGSKA (reference sequence). The CDR3 covers 11 residues.

This clonotype was picked up many times. V gene TRBV20-1 combines with J gene TRBJ1-5, with TRBD1 matching 7 bases. V dropped 2 bases and J dropped 7; count of bases not matched to a gene: 2. Germline CDR1 is DFQATT and CDR2 is SNEGSKA (reference sequence). This CDR3 has 12 amino acids. The CDR3 is CSARPTGQPQHF. The CDR3 bases are TGCAGTGCTAGACCGACAGGGCAGCCCCAGCATTTT.

The chain combines TRBV19 with TRBJ2-3, with 10 bases identical to TRBD1. The CDR3 covers 15 residues. The V segment lost 8 bases and the J segment 4 bases; nucleotides outside the gene matches: 9. CDR1 is LNHDA, CDR2 SQIVND, per germline (reference sequence). As DNA, the CDR3 is TGTGCCAGTTCCGGAGACAGGGGGCGTTCAGATACGCAGTATTTT. This sequence encodes CASSGDRGRSDTQYF.

The table lists this clonotype with many counts. An end of the junction differs from the germline gene, which may be a read error. The rearrangement links TRBV20-1 to TRBJ2-6; perhaps TRBD2 as D (7 bases). This CDR3 contains 21 residues. Germline V gene data show CDR1 as DFQATT and CDR2 as SNEGSKA (reference sequence). The CDR3 loop reads CSARGGGRHTEGSSAANVLTF. The CDR3 DNA follows: TGCAGTGCTAGAGGGGGGGGCAGGCATACCGAGGGAAGCTCTGCGGCCAACGTCCTGACTTTC.

This clonotype was detected ten times or more. The rearrangement joins TRBV12-3 or TRBV12-4 to TRBJ2-3; tentatively, D is TRBD1 or TRBD2 (5 bases each). This CDR3 comprises 15 residues. V lost 7 bases, J lost 3 bases, and 17 bases lay in between. CDR3 sequence: CASTAMGRSTDTQYF. The CDR3 DNA follows: TGTGCCAGCACCGCAATGGGACGGTCAACAGATACGCAGTATTTT.

The gene calls are TRBV5-1 and TRBJ1-2, with 8 positions matching TRBD1. The length of the CDR3 is 13 residues. Germline V gene data show CDR1 as SGHRS and CDR2 as YFSETQ. The V gene end was trimmed by 3 bases and the J gene end by 8 bases; junction bases not matched to a gene: 6. The CDR3 DNA reads TGCGCCAGCAGCTCAGGGGGCTCGGACGGCTACACCTTC. Amino acid sequence: CASSSGGSDGYTF.

This clonotype came up a few times. The V call is TRBV12-3 or TRBV12-4, the J call TRBJ2-2, with 9 bases aligning to TRBD1. This CDR3 is built from 16 residues. J lost 4 bases, V lost 5 bases, and 8 bases had no gene match. CDR3 in DNA: TGTGCCAGCAGTCCGAGGACAGGGGCGGTCACCGGGGAGCTGTTTTTT. Protein product: CASSPRTGAVTGELFF.

The chain combines TRBV5-1 with TRBJ2-3, with D perhaps TRBD2 (5 bases). The CDR3 has 15 residues. Between the trimmed V and J ends, which lost 2 bases and 8 bases, there was a span of 18 bases. Germline loops: CDR1 SGHRS, CDR2 YFSETQ. The CDR3 reads CASSFLAATEGTQYF. The DNA of the CDR3 is TGCGCCAGCAGCTTTCTGGCCGCGACCGAGGGTACGCAGTATTTT.

This clonotype was detected only a few times. The chain links TRBV7-6 to TRBJ1-4; D might be TRBD1 (5 bases). CDR1 SGHVS and CDR2 FNYEAQ come from the germline V gene. The CDR3 is 14 residues long. V dropped 5 bases and J dropped 7 bases, with 14 bases sitting between them. CDR3 protein: CASSPTRGGEKLFF. Here the CDR3 DNA reads TGTGCCAGCAGCCCGACGAGGGGCGGTGAAAAACTGTTTTTT.

This clonotype occurred many times. This chain joins TRBV5-1 and TRBJ1-1, with a tentative D call TRBD1 (5 bases). CDR3 length: 14 amino acids. From germline, CDR1 is SGHRS and CDR2 YFSETQ. Trimming took 4 bases from V and 5 from J, leaving 15 bases between them. CDR3: CASSVMGTATEAFF. CDR3 sequence (DNA): TGCGCCAGCAGCGTAATGGGGACGGCAACTGAAGCTTTCTTT.

This clonotype was recorded many times. The DNA of the CDR3 is TGTGCCAGCAGCCCCCACAGGGGGGGGTACAATGAGCAGTTCTTC. Translated, it gives CASSPHRGGYNEQFF. This rearrangement joins TRBV6-6 to TRBJ2-1; D is perhaps TRBD1 (8 bases). The CDR3 runs 15 residues. V lost 6 bases and J lost 4, with 16 bases in between. Looked up from germline, CDR1 is MNHNY and CDR2 is SVGAGI (reference sequence).

This clonotype was observed a few times. The chain links TRBV18 to TRBJ2-3, with 8 bases that match TRBD1. The CDR3 spans 15 residues. J lost 2 bases, V lost 8 bases, and 9 bases had no gene match. CDR1 and CDR2 (germline): KGHSH, LQKENI. In DNA, the CDR3 is TGTGCCAGCCACCCAAGGACAGGGACCACAGATACGCAGTATTTT. Residues: CASHPRTGTTDTQYF.

The rearrangement uses TRBV10-3 and TRBJ2-5, with 10 bases that match TRBD2. Germline V gene data show CDR1 as ENHRY and CDR2 as SYGVKD. With 5 bases clipped from V and 1 base from J, the junction kept 7 bases outside the gene matches. CDR3 length: 16 residues. The CDR3 DNA reads TGTGCCATCAGTCGGATAGCGGGGGGCCTCCAAGAGACCCAGTACTTC. It yields the protein CAISRIAGGLQETQYF.

This chain uses TRBV20-1 with TRBJ1-5; D is undetermined. The CDR3 has 13 residues. The germline V and J ends were trimmed by 2 bases and 9 bases, with 14 bases remaining between them. Germline values: CDR1 DFQATT, CDR2 SNEGSKA (reference sequence). The CDR3 spells CSARRTFSGPQHF. The CDR3, as DNA: TGCAGTGCTAGAAGGACGTTTTCAGGGCCCCAGCATTTT.

V and J are TRBV25-1 and TRBJ1-2, with D uncertain. V lost 4 bases, J lost 6 bases, and 12 bases lay in between. Germline CDR1 MGHDK, CDR2 SYGVNS. CDR3 length: 13 amino acids. The CDR3 coding sequence is TGTGCCAGCAGTGGGTCCCCGGTGCATGGCTACACCTTC. This codes for CASSGSPVHGYTF.

This clonotype was seen a handful of times. V and J are TRBV5-1 and TRBJ2-5, with 9 nucleotides matching TRBD1. V shed 2 bases, J shed 1 base, and the junction held 3 bases outside the gene matches. CDR1 SGHRS and CDR2 YFSETQ come from the germline V gene. The CDR3 totals 15 residues. CDR3 sequence reads: CASSFQGQGQETQYF. The CDR3 coding sequence is TGCGCCAGCAGCTTCCAGGGACAGGGCCAAGAGACCCAGTACTTC.

This clonotype was recorded a few times. The chain is built from TRBV6-5 and TRBJ2-7, with TRBD1 matching over 8 bases. Germline-derived CDR1 and CDR2 are MNHEY and SVGAGI. Unmatched junction bases numbered 9, after V lost 0 bases and J lost 5 bases. The CDR3 is 16 residues long. The CDR3 sequence is CASSYSSGTGGNEQYF. In DNA form, the CDR3 reads TGTGCCAGCAGTTACTCTTCCGGGACAGGCGGGAACGAGCAGTACTTC.